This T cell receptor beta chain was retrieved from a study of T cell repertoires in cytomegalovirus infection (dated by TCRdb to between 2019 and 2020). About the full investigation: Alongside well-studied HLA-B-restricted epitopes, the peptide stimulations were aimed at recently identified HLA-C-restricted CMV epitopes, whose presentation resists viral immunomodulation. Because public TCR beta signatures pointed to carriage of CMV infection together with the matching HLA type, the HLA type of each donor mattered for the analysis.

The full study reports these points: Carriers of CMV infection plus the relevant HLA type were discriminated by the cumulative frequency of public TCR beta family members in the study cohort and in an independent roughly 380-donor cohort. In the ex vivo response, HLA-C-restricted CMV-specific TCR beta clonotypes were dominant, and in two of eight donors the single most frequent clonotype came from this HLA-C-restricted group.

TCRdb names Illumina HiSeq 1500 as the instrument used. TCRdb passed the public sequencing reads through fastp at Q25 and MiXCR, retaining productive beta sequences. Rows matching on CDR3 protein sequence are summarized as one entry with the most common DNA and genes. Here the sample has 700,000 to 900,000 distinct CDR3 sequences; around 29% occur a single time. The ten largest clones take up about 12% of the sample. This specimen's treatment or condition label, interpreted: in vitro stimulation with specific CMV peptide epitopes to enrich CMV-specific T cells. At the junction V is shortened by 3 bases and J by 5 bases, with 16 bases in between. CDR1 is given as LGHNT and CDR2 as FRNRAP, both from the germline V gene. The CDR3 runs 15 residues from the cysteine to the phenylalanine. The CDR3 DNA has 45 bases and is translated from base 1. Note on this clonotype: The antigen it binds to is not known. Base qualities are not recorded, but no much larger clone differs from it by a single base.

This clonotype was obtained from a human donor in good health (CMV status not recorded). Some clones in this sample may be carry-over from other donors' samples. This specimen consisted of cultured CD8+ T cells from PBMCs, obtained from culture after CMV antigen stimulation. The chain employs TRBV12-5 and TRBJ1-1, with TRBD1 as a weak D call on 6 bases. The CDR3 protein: CASGFSAGVGTEAFF. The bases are TGTGCTAGTGGTTTCTCCGCAGGGGTAGGGACTGAAGCTTTCTTT.